Sequencing of this T cell receptor (beta chain) was carried out in a study of cytomegalovirus exposure and HLA in healthy donors. Study-level findings and limits: With later analysis, a missense DCLRE1C variant became linked to TCR beta V- and J-gene trimming. Common viral pathogens seemed, in a later analysis, to connect with several of the most significant clusters.

Both 60 Vbeta primers and 13 Jbeta primers went into the PCR. The data were produced by immunoSEQ multiplex PCR, yet TCRdb's version contains in-frame clones alone and is incomplete. The table includes approximately 190,000 clones, 75% to 90% detected once. Comments on this clone: Its antigen is currently unknown.

The germline V gene encodes CDR1 SGHTA and CDR2 FQGNSA. The CDR3 covers 14 residues. Unmatched junction bases numbered 7, after V lost 6 bases and J lost 5 bases. Input material: PBMCs. J is TRBJ2-5 and V is TRBV7-2; 9 positions match TRBD2. The sequence derives from a man aged 35-49 years in good health and CMV-seropositive. The CDR3 reads CASSGGGGWETQYF. For the CDR3, the DNA is TGTGCCAGCAGTGGCGGGGGGGGATGGGAGACCCAGTACTTC.